The entry below gives a single TCR beta chain sequence along with its context. The V gene lost 4 bases and the J gene lost 4 bases, with 8 bases spanning the gap. Per germline, CDR1 SEHNR and CDR2 FQNEAQ (reference sequence). There are 12 residues in the CDR3. This sample stems from a study of shared clonotypes between healthy human individuals. The repertoire was sequenced with immunoSEQ multiplex PCR; TCRdb's copy has only in-frame clones and lacks some. The sample includes approximately 2.4 million clones, almost 96% of them seen just once. Sequencing was done on a sample of naive CD4+ T cells sorted from blood. Subset: CD45RA+ positively selected. The V call is TRBV7-9, the J call TRBJ2-7, with D uncertain. This clonotype was sampled from a man aged 18-30 years in good health. The CDR3 loop is CASSSILYEQYF. The CDR3 coding sequence is TGTGCCAGCAGCTCAATACTTTACGAGCAGTACTTC. The entire variable domain, with the rest obtained from reference TRBV7-9 and TRBJ2-7, is as follows: DTGVSQNPRHKITKRGQNVTFRCDPISEHNRLYWYRQTLGQGPEFLTYFQNEAQLEKSRLLSDRFSAERPKGSFSTLEIQRTEQGDSAMYLCASSSILYEQYFGPGTRLTVT.